The 25 T cell receptor beta chains in this list originate from one sample, sequenced in a study of cytomegalovirus exposure and HLA in healthy donors (TCRdb year 2017). The library relied on the immunoSEQ multiplex PCR assay. For the multiplex PCR, a mixture combining 60 forward primers for TCR Vbeta segments and 13 reverse primers for TCR Jbeta segments was used. The table was pulled from immuneACCESS by TCRdb, which kept in-frame rearrangements only. Such tables lose some clones; where checked, under half of the loss comes from unresolved V genes, and the rest has no known cause. The sample table records approximately 180,000 clones; 80% to 85% of these occur just once. The ten largest make up about 1.1% of the sample. The specimen was PBMCs. These TCRs come from a woman aged 40 to 55 in good health and CMV-seronegative.

In the case of this clone: Other DNA sequences in the same sample also yield this CDR3. This chain's CDR3 is CASSPGQGRNQPQHF. The CDR3 region has the DNA TGTGCCAGCTCACCGGGACAGGGGCGCAATCAGCCCCAGCATTTT. The rearrangement uses TRBV18 and TRBJ1-5; 10 bases align to TRBD1. With 3 bases clipped from V and 2 bases from J, the junction kept 1 base outside the gene matches. The CDR3 has 15 amino acids. The germline gives CDR1 KGHSH, CDR2 LQKENI.

The chain joins TRBV18 to TRBJ2-3; D gene uncertain. V lost 2 bases and J lost 4, with 13 bases in between. The germline CDR1 and CDR2 sequences are KGHSH and LQKENI. The CDR3 length is 15 residues. Written as DNA, the CDR3 is TGTGCCAGCTCACCAGGGCCACGGTGGCCAGATACGCAGTATTTT. Protein sequence: CASSPGPRWPDTQYF.

As regards this clone: The junction shows a germline mismatch at one end, possibly a read error. The genes are TRBV7-9 and TRBJ2-7; 8 bases line up with TRBD2. The CDR3 sequence is 16 residues long. Per the germline V gene, CDR1 is SEHNR and CDR2 is FQNEAQ (reference sequence). The CDR3 reads CSSSLSVTSDFYEQYF. The DNA for the CDR3 is TGTTCCAGCAGCTTATCGGTGACTAGCGACTTCTACGAGCAGTACTTC.

The rearrangement uses TRBV7-3 and TRBJ2-4; 9 bases fit TRBD2. The CDR3 consists of 14 residues. Germline CDR1 and CDR2: SGHTA and FQGTGA. V lost 5 bases and J lost 8; bases outside the gene matches: 7. The CDR3 loop is CASSPSGTADIQYF. Written as DNA, the CDR3 is TGTGCCAGCAGCCCTAGCGGGACTGCGGACATTCAGTACTTC.

This clone has just a few counts. V and J are TRBV7-2 and TRBJ2-1, with 11 bases identical to TRBD2. Germline CDR1 SGHTA, CDR2 FQGNSA. The CDR3 consists of 15 residues. V lost 2 bases to trimming and J lost 7 bases; unmatched junction nucleotides: 4. Here the CDR3 reads CASSLFASGRNEQFF. For the CDR3, the DNA is TGTGCCAGCAGCTTATTCGCTAGCGGGAGGAATGAGCAGTTCTTC.

This chain links TRBV6-5 with TRBJ2-1; 10 bases are shared with TRBD2. Losses at the gene ends were 3 bases for V and 7 bases for J; bases not matched to a gene: 6. CDR3 length equals 15 residues. In germline, CDR1 is MNHEY, CDR2 SVGAGI. For the CDR3, the DNA is TGTGCCAGCAGTTATTCAGCGGGAGGGCCGAATGAGCAGTTCTTC. The encoded protein is CASSYSAGGPNEQFF.

This sequence joins TRBV11-2 and TRBJ2-2; 7 nucleotides align to TRBD2. Germline CDR1 is SGHAT and CDR2 is FQNNGV. The CDR3 loop spans 15 amino acids. Trimming cost V 6 bases and J 7 bases; bases outside gene matches: 11. The chain's CDR3 is CASRPRGLVGGELFF. CDR3 DNA: TGTGCCAGCAGGCCTCGAGGACTAGTCGGCGGGGAGCTGTTTTTT.

This clone turned up a few times. The rearrangement joins TRBV5-4 to TRBJ2-5; 8 bases are a match to TRBD1. The trim removed 2 bases at V and 4 bases at J, leaving 4 bases unmatched. Germline V CDR1 and CDR2: SGHNT, YYREEE (reference sequence). The CDR3 sequence is 14 residues long. CDR3 in DNA: TGTGCCAGCAGCTTTCAGGGGGCAGGAGAGACCCAGTACTTC. It translates to CASSFQGAGETQYF.

CDR3 DNA sequence: TGTGCCAGCAGCTTAGTTGCGGGAGCCCAAGAGACCCAGTACTTC. This translates into CASSLVAGAQETQYF. The genes are TRBV7-8 and TRBJ2-5; 7 bases are a match to TRBD2. Trimming took 1 base from V and 1 from J; bases not matched to a gene: 3. Looked up from germline, CDR1 is SGHVS and CDR2 is FQNEAQ. The CDR3 consists of 15 residues.

This chain joins TRBV4-3 and TRBJ2-1; 9 bases are a match to TRBD1. The junction had 11 bases not matched to a gene; V was cut back by 4 bases and J by 7 bases. The CDR3 runs to 16 residues. Germline V gene lookup returns CDR1 LGHNA and CDR2 YSLEER. CDR3: CASSRGTGPHWNEQFF. The CDR3 DNA reads TGCGCCAGCAGCCGAGGGACAGGGCCTCATTGGAATGAGCAGTTCTTC.

The rearrangement joins TRBV12-5 to TRBJ1-3; D remains unclear. The CDR3 is 16 residues long. Trimming took off 3 bases at V and 1 base at J, with 13 bases between the two ends. CDR1 and CDR2 (germline): LGHNT, FRNRAP. The CDR3 sequence is CASGFREDGSGNTIYF. CDR3 DNA sequence: TGTGCTAGTGGTTTTAGGGAGGACGGGTCTGGAAACACCATATATTTT.

The V and J genes are TRBV4-1 and TRBJ1-3, with a weak D call TRBD1 (5 bases). V was clipped by 0 bases and J by 6 bases, with 18 bases between them. The CDR3 contains 17 residues. CDR1 and CDR2 from the germline V gene are MGHRA and YSYEKL. CDR3 in DNA: TGCGCCAGCAGCCAAGAAGACGGGACTGGGGGGTCAAACACCATATATTTT. As protein: CASSQEDGTGGSNTIYF.

V usage is TRBV5-1 and J usage is TRBJ2-7; 12 bases line up with TRBD2. Germline-derived CDR1 and CDR2 are SGHRS and YFSETQ. The CDR3 contains 14 residues. Losses at the gene ends were 0 bases for V and 6 bases for J; bases not matched to a gene: 1. The CDR3 DNA reads as TGCGCCAGCAGCTTGGGGACTAGCGGGACCGAGCAGTACTTC. This encodes CASSLGTSGTEQYF.

The CDR3 sequence is CAISETGDPDNEQFF. The CDR3 nucleotides are TGTGCCATCAGCGAGACAGGGGACCCTGACAATGAGCAGTTCTTC. V is TRBV10-3 and J is TRBJ2-1; TRBD1 matches 8 bases. CDR3 length: 15 residues. Germline CDR1 is ENHRY and CDR2 is SYGVKD. After removal of 6 bases from V and 5 bases from J, the junction contained 9 bases not matched to a gene.

The chain uses TRBV5-1 and TRBJ1-2; 9 bases are a match to TRBD1. V shed 0 bases, J shed 3 bases, and the junction held 3 bases outside the gene matches. The CDR3 is made up of 15 amino acids. In germline, CDR1 is SGHRS, CDR2 YFSETQ. CDR3 sequence (DNA): TGCGCCAGCAGCTTGGTGGACAGGGGTGACTATGGCTACACCTTC. Protein: CASSLVDRGDYGYTF.

This clone was detected once. The chain is built from TRBV18 and TRBJ1-1, with 7 nucleotides matching TRBD1. The germline V gene encodes CDR1 KGHSH and CDR2 LQKENI. With V trimmed by 6 bases and J by 1 base, 8 bases remained unmatched. This CDR3 is built from 15 residues. In DNA, the CDR3 is TGTGCCAGCTCGCTCAACAGGGGAGAGAACACTGAAGCTTTCTTT. The encoded protein is CASSLNRGENTEAFF.

In nucleotides, the CDR3 is TGCGCCAGCAGCCAAGGTCTAGCGGGGTACAATGAGCAGTTCTTC. Encoded protein: CASSQGLAGYNEQFF. J is TRBJ2-1 and V is TRBV4-3; 9 bases line up with TRBD2. The CDR3 totals 15 residues. Germline-derived CDR1 and CDR2 are LGHNA and YSLEER. J was trimmed by 4 bases and V by 1 base; bases with no gene match: 2.

This sequence joins TRBV9 and TRBJ1-1; D remains unclear. The CDR3 contains 14 residues. V was shortened by 3 bases and J by 0 bases, with 9 bases between the two germline ends. CDR1 SGDLS and CDR2 YYNGEE come from the germline V gene. CDR3 sequence: CASSGGRLNTEAFF. CDR3 DNA sequence: TGTGCCAGCAGCGGCGGTAGGTTGAACACTGAAGCTTTCTTT.

The chain is built from TRBV11-2 and TRBJ1-1; D is perhaps TRBD1 (5 bases). This CDR3 comprises 14 residues. Germline V gene sequence: CDR1 SGHAT, CDR2 FQNNGV. The V and J ends lost 1 base and 0 bases respectively, with 6 bases between them. The CDR3 bases are TGTGCCAGCAGCTTAGGGACAATGAACACTGAAGCTTTCTTT. Its translation is CASSLGTMNTEAFF.

This chain's CDR3 is CAWRVGLGVNEKLFF. CDR3 DNA sequence: TGTGCCTGGAGGGTGGGACTGGGAGTTAATGAAAAACTGTTTTTT. The genes are TRBV30 and TRBJ1-4, with a possible D match to TRBD1 (5 bases). Germline CDR1 and CDR2: GTSNPN and SVGIG (reference sequence). With 3 bases removed from V and 4 bases from J, the gap between germline ends came to 15 bases. The CDR3 length is 15 residues. Variable domain in full (rest from reference TRBV30 and TRBJ1-4): SQTIHQWPATLVQPVGSPLSLECTVEGTSNPNLYWYRQAAGRGLQLLFYSVGIGQISSEVPQNLSASRPQDRQFILSSKKLLLSDSGFYLCAWRVGLGVNEKLFFGSGTQLSVL.

V and J are TRBV5-6 and TRBJ2-7, with unresolved D. The CDR3 contains 13 residues. V gave up 4 bases and J gave up 2 bases, with 10 bases separating them. In germline, CDR1 is SGHDT, CDR2 YYEEEE. Written as DNA, the CDR3 is TGTGCCAGCAGCCCTAAGACTCCCTACGAGCAGTACGTC. It encodes CASSPKTPYEQYV.

The CDR3 loop is CASSPSPIRIYNEQFF. The CDR3 DNA is TGTGCCAGTAGCCCTAGTCCCATAAGAATCTACAATGAGCAGTTCTTC. This chain joins TRBV19 and TRBJ2-1; D remains unclear. Trimming took off 6 bases at V and 3 bases at J, with 18 bases between the two ends. This CDR3 has 16 amino acids. The germline gives CDR1 LNHDA, CDR2 SQIVND (reference sequence).

The rearrangement joins TRBV5-1 to TRBJ2-5; TRBD2 matches 9 bases. The last part of the DNA fits TRBJ2-7 better; the J call may be wrong. The length of the CDR3 is 15 residues. Germline values: CDR1 SGHRS, CDR2 YFSETQ. This CDR3 is CASSLAAGGAYEQYF. The DNA for the CDR3 is TGCGCCAGCAGCTTGGCGGCGGGAGGGGCTTACGAGCAGTACTTC.

The chain employs TRBV11-2 and TRBJ1-1, with 7 bases matching TRBD1. V gave up 5 bases and J gave up 7 bases; unmatched junction bases: 13. The CDR3 totals 15 residues. Germline values: CDR1 SGHAT, CDR2 FQNNGV. CDR3 residues: CASSARQSQGDEAFF. CDR3 DNA sequence: TGTGCCAGCAGCGCTCGACAGAGCCAGGGGGATGAAGCTTTCTTT.

The chain couples TRBV6-5 to TRBJ1-1; D not certain. The germline gives CDR1 MNHEY, CDR2 SVGAGI. V lost 2 bases, J lost 1 base, and 8 bases lay in between. The CDR3 has 14 residues. CDR3 region: CASSYLPGNTEAFF. The CDR3, as DNA: TGTGCCAGCAGTTACCTGCCCGGGAACACTGAAGCTTTCTTT.